The T cell receptor (beta chain) under discussion was sequenced for a study of T cell repertoires in cytomegalovirus infection. The overall study: Shared public TCR beta signatures pointed to both CMV infection and a matching HLA type.

TCRdb reanalysed the reads using MiXCR and keeps one entry per CDR3 protein. The table has hundreds of thousands of distinct CDR3 sequences, 6.5% seen once. In its sample, this clonotype was seen many times. The clonotype comes from a human donor in good health (CMV status not recorded). Some clones in this sample may be carry-over from other donors' samples. What was sequenced was PBMCs.

CDR3 DNA sequence: TGTGCCAGCCGCCCGACAGGCGACAATTCACCCCTCCACTTT. Protein sequence: CASRPTGDNSPLHF. This sequence joins TRBV28 and TRBJ1-6; possibly TRBD1 for D (6 bases). The V and J ends lost 8 bases and 7 bases respectively, with 15 bases between them. Germline V gives CDR1 MDHEN, CDR2 SYDVKM. The CDR3 is made up of 14 amino acids.